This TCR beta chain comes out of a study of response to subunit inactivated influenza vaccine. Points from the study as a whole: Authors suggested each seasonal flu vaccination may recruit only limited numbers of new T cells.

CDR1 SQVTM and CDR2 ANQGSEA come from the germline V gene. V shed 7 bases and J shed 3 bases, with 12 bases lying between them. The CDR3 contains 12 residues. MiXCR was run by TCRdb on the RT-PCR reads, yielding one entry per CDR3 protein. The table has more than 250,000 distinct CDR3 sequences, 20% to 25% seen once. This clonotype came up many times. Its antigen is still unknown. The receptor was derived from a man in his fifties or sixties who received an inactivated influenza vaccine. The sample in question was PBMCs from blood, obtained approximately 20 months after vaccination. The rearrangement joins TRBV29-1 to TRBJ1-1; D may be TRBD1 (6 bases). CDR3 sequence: CSAIQGDTEAFF. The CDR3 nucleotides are TGCAGCGCGATACAGGGAGACACTGAAGCTTTCTTT.